The 8 T cell receptor beta chains in this list originate from one sample, sequenced in a study of beta chain features in type 1 diabetes. Overall study findings and caveats: Moderate but significant shortening of TCRB CDR3s was recorded in all four CD4+ subsets from Type 1 diabetes patients.

These receptors are not linked to any known antigen. The isolated RNA, all of it, was reverse transcribed, so expressed TCRB transcripts were what got sequenced. Data came from immunoSEQ multiplex PCR; TCRdb stores just in-frame clones and leaves some out. The sample records a few hundred thousand clones, 16% being singletons. Sequencing was done on a sample of naive CD4+ T cells from blood. The receptors were sampled from a man under 40 with type 1 diabetes.

V and J are TRBV7-9 and TRBJ2-5; D perhaps matches TRBD2 (6 bases). Trimming took off 7 bases at V and 1 base at J, with 19 bases between the two ends. The germline V gene has CDR1 SEHNR and CDR2 FQNEAQ (reference sequence). The CDR3 consists of 16 residues. The CDR3 is CASIPTKWEAQETQYF. The CDR3 nucleotides read TGTGCCAGCATCCCTACGAAGTGGGAGGCCCAAGAGACCCAGTACTTC.

V is TRBV29-1 and J is TRBJ2-3, with a weak D call TRBD2 (6 bases). CDR3 length: 11 residues. V lost 4 bases and J 5 bases, leaving 7 bases between the germline ends. Germline CDR1 and CDR2: SQVTM and ANQGSEA. The CDR3 DNA reads TGCAGCGTTGGGGGACTAGATACGCAGTATTTT. It yields the protein CSVGGLDTQYF.

The table lists this clone with a few counts. The rearrangement links TRBV29-1 to TRBJ1-1; D gene ambiguous. Germline CDR1 SQVTM, CDR2 ANQGSEA. V was pared by 3 bases and J by 1 base, with 9 bases between. The CDR3 length is 13 residues. CDR3 coding DNA: TGCAGCGTTGAGGTGCAGGAGAACACTGAAGCTTTCTTT. It encodes CSVEVQENTEAFF.

This clone was picked up a small number of times. The sample contains more than one DNA sequence encoding this CDR3. The J gene is TRBJ2-1, the V gene TRBV10-3; tentatively, D is TRBD1 (5 bases). The CDR3 has 15 residues. Per germline, CDR1 ENHRY and CDR2 SYGVKD. V lost 5 bases, J lost 0 bases, and 11 bases lay in between. The CDR3 DNA sequence: TGTGCCATCAGTCCGACAGAAAGCTCCTACAATGAGCAGTTCTTC. It encodes CAISPTESSYNEQFF.

This chain connects TRBV7-3 to TRBJ2-3; 12 bases are shared with TRBD2. CDR1 is SGHTA, CDR2 FQGTGA, per germline. CDR3 size: 16 residues. The junction had 5 bases not matched to a gene; V was cut back by 5 bases and J by 2 bases. CDR3 sequence (DNA): TGTGCCAGCAGCCGCGGGACTAGCGGGCTCACAGATACGCAGTATTTT. Translated, it gives CASSRGTSGLTDTQYF.

The rearrangement joins TRBV29-1 to TRBJ2-7, with no clear D. V was shortened by 3 bases and J by 0 bases, with 6 bases between the two germline ends. Germline CDR1 is SQVTM and CDR2 is ANQGSEA. The CDR3 has 12 amino acids. Here the CDR3 reads CSVDQDSYEQYF. In nucleotides, the CDR3 is TGCAGCGTTGACCAGGACTCCTACGAGCAGTACTTC.

The sample holds a few counts of this clone. The chain recombines TRBV7-9 with TRBJ2-7, with 8 bases that match TRBD2. CDR3 length: 14 amino acids. Germline V gene lookup returns CDR1 SEHNR and CDR2 FQNEAQ (reference sequence). J was trimmed by 0 bases and V by 5 bases; bases with no gene match: 3. The CDR3: CASSLSGVSYEQYF. The CDR3 nucleotides are TGTGCCAGCAGCCTTAGCGGGGTCTCCTACGAGCAGTACTTC. Based on the CDR3 plus reference TRBV7-9 and TRBJ2-7, the full variable domain is DTGVSQNPRHKITKRGQNVTFRCDPISEHNRLYWYRQTLGQGPEFLTYFQNEAQLEKSRLLSDRFSAERPKGSFSTLEIQRTEQGDSAMYLCASSLSGVSYEQYFGPGTRLTVT.

This rearrangement joins TRBV19 to TRBJ2-1, with 10 bases that match TRBD2. The germline gives CDR1 LNHDA, CDR2 SQIVND (reference sequence). V trimming: 5 bases; J trimming: 2 bases; junction bases outside the gene matches: 3. The CDR3 sequence is 15 residues long. CDR3 DNA: TGTGCCAGTAGTTTAGCGGGAGGCACCTACAATGAGCAGTTCTTC. Translating gives CASSLAGGTYNEQFF.